The 18 T cell receptor beta chains presented below share a single source sample, sequenced in a study of regulatory T cells in long-lasting Graves disease. Sequencing libraries for TCR beta were prepared with iRepertoire HTBI primers and Arm-PCR of CDR3 regions. From the multiplex PCR reads, TCRdb called clonotypes with MiXCR, one entry per CDR3 protein. This sample carries a few hundred thousand distinct CDR3 sequences, 14% to 15% of them seen once, and the ten largest clones take approximately 8%. Described time point: newly diagnosed GD, antithyroid drugs for less than 3 months. The TCR library used RNA extracted from PBMCs. This sample was shared with a second study, whose subject was T cells in Graves' hyperthyroidism and ophthalmopathy.

This specimen consisted of peripheral blood mononuclear cells (PBMCs), obtained at new diagnosis, from a patient treated with antithyroid drugs. Receptors were obtained from a woman between 40 and 55 years old with Graves disease.

The chain links TRBV9 to TRBJ2-1; TRBD2 aligns across 12 bases. CDR1 and CDR2 from the germline V gene are SGDLS and YYNGEE. Losses at the gene ends were 0 bases for V and 8 bases for J; bases not matched to a gene: 3. This CDR3 is 15 amino acids long. CDR3: CASSVGTSGIYEQFF. CDR3 DNA: TGTGCCAGCAGCGTAGGGACTAGCGGGATTTATGAGCAGTTCTTC.

This clonotype was seen many times. The chain recombines TRBV30 with TRBJ2-5, with D tentatively TRBD2 (6 bases). Germline assignment: CDR1 GTSNPN and CDR2 SVGIG (reference sequence). The CDR3 length is 16 residues. V shed 7 bases and J shed 0 bases, with 21 bases lying between them. The CDR3 region is CAFTVGVAEYQETQYF. The CDR3 coding sequence is TGTGCCTTTACCGTGGGGGTAGCGGAGTACCAAGAGACCCAGTACTTC.

This clonotype came up a few times. The CDR3 DNA is TGTGCCAGCGGATTTGCGGGTACTTCCGTCTACAATGAGCAGTTCTTC. Translated: CASGFAGTSVYNEQFF. The chain combines TRBV9 with TRBJ2-1, with D perhaps matching TRBD2 (5 bases). The CDR3 covers 16 residues. Germline V gene lookup returns CDR1 SGDLS and CDR2 YYNGEE. Trimming took off 7 bases at V and 3 bases at J, with 20 bases between the two ends.

This clonotype was found many times. This chain uses TRBV12-3 or TRBV12-4 with TRBJ1-2; 7 bases fit TRBD1. The CDR3 length is 13 residues. Losses at the gene ends were 5 bases for V and 3 bases for J; bases not matched to a gene: 3. The chain's CDR3 is CASSTGQDYGYTF. The CDR3 bases are TGTGCCAGCAGTACCGGACAGGACTATGGCTACACCTTC.

Only a few counts were recorded for this clonotype. A much larger clone differs from this one at a single base, so this may be a read error. The chain is built from TRBV7-8 and TRBJ2-3, with no clear D. CDR3 length: 15 amino acids. Germline values: CDR1 SGHVS, CDR2 FQNEAQ. V lost 6 bases, J lost 2 bases, and 15 bases lay in between. CDR3 region: CASSLRTKDTDTQYF. The CDR3 nucleotides are TGTGCCAGCAGTTTAAGGACGAAGGACACAGATACGCAGTATTTT. The full variable domain, with the rest looked up from reference TRBV7-8 and TRBJ2-3, is GAGVSQSPRYKVAKRGQDVALRCDPISGHVSLFWYQQALGQGPEFLTYFQNEAQLDKSGLPSDRFFAERPEGSVSTLKIQRTQQEDSAVYLCASSLRTKDTDTQYFGPGTRLTVL.

In DNA, the CDR3 is TGTGCCAGCAGCTTAGGGGGACTAGCGAACCAAGAGACCCAGTACTTC. Protein product: CASSLGGLANQETQYF. The V and J genes are TRBV7-6 and TRBJ2-5, with 10 bases matching TRBD2. Germline CDR1 SGHVS, CDR2 FNYEAQ. This CDR3 region has 16 residues. Unmatched junction bases numbered 2, after V lost 1 base and J lost 0 bases.

The V gene is TRBV28, the J gene TRBJ2-1, with 8 bases aligning to TRBD1. The J call may be mistaken, given a closer DNA end match to TRBJ2-5. The CDR3 length is 15 residues. Germline lookup yields CDR1 MDHEN and CDR2 SYDVKM. The CDR3 is CASSRNSDRGETQYF. DNA of the CDR3: TGTGCCAGCAGTCGAAATAGTGACAGGGGAGAGACCCAGTACTTC.

The chain employs TRBV25-1 and TRBJ2-3; D is unresolved. The CDR3 covers 14 residues. V was shortened by 3 bases and J by 0 bases, with 7 bases between the two germline ends. Germline V gives CDR1 MGHDK, CDR2 SYGVNS. The CDR3 reads CASSESTSTDTQYF. For the CDR3, the DNA is TGTGCCAGCAGTGAGTCGACTAGCACAGATACGCAGTATTTT.

This clonotype was observed many times. This chain links TRBV12-5 with TRBJ2-1, with D possibly being TRBD1 (5 bases). The germline V gene encodes CDR1 LGHNT and CDR2 FRNRAP. The V and J ends lost 5 bases and 0 bases respectively, with 23 bases between them. This CDR3 has 19 residues. DNA for the CDR3: TGTGCTAGTGGTGCTAGACAGAGTGGAGAACCCAGCTCCTACAATGAGCAGTTCTTC. Encoded protein: CASGARQSGEPSSYNEQFF.

The chain is built from TRBV28 and TRBJ2-3; a weak D match, TRBD2 (6 bases). There are 17 residues in the CDR3. The ends were cut back, 2 bases at V and 2 bases at J, with 17 bases in the middle. Germline V gene sequence: CDR1 MDHEN, CDR2 SYDVKM. CDR3 nucleotide sequence: TGTGCCAGCAGTTTAGGGCTAGCGCCTTTTAACACAGATACGCAGTATTTT. Translated: CASSLGLAPFNTDTQYF.

This clonotype was picked up many times. The gene calls are TRBV7-9 and TRBJ2-7, with TRBD1 identical over 7 bases. CDR3 length: 16 residues. CDR1 is SEHNR and CDR2 is FQNEAQ in the germline V gene (reference sequence). V gave up 5 bases and J gave up 0 bases; unmatched junction bases: 10. The CDR3 region is CASSLTTGEPSYEQYF. In DNA, the CDR3 is TGTGCCAGCAGCCTGACAACAGGGGAGCCCTCCTACGAGCAGTACTTC.

In the case of this clonotype: This may be a read error: a much more frequent sequence differs by one nucleotide. CDR3 sequence reads: CAGSFSQVPPDTQYF. DNA for the CDR3: TGTGCCGGCAGTTTCTCTCAGGTTCCCCCAGATACGCAGTATTTT. The gene calls are TRBV12-3 or TRBV12-4 and TRBJ2-3; D call uncertain. This CDR3 is 15 amino acids long.

This clonotype has a count of ten or more. The chain couples TRBV20-1 to TRBJ2-7, with 13 bases fitting TRBD2. The CDR3 has 15 residues. V gave up 3 bases and J gave up 0 bases; unmatched junction bases: 2. The germline V gene has CDR1 DFQATT and CDR2 SNEGSKA (reference sequence). The DNA of the CDR3 is TGCAGTGCTAGGGGGACTAGCGGGATCTCCTACGAGCAGTACTTC. Its translation is CSARGTSGISYEQYF.

J is TRBJ1-2 and V is TRBV5-1; 8 bases map to TRBD1. CDR3 size: 15 residues. In germline, CDR1 is SGHRS, CDR2 YFSETQ. V lost 4 bases to trimming and J lost 6 bases; unmatched junction nucleotides: 11. The CDR3 nucleotides are TGCGCCAGCAGCCCGGACAGGGTGGGTTATAATGGCTACACCTTC. Translating it yields CASSPDRVGYNGYTF.

This clonotype was recorded a few times. J is TRBJ2-7 and V is TRBV11-2, with 8 bases aligning to TRBD1. This CDR3 region has 14 residues. The V gene's germline CDR1 is SGHAT and CDR2 FQNNGV. The ends lost 3 bases at V and 5 bases at J; junction bases unmatched: 6. For the CDR3, the DNA is TGTGCCAGCAGCTTTTCAGACAGGGGTCACGAGCAGTACTTC. The encoded protein is CASSFSDRGHEQYF. The full variable domain, rest sourced from reference TRBV11-2 and TRBJ2-7, is EAGVAQSPRYKIIEKRQSVAFWCNPISGHATLYWYQQILGQGPKLLIQFQNNGVVDDSQLPKDRFSAERLKGVDSTLKIQPAKLEDSAVYLCASSFSDRGHEQYFGPGTRLTVT.

In this sample, this clonotype turned up many times. The chain is built from TRBV12-3 or TRBV12-4 and TRBJ2-1; a possible D gene is TRBD2 (6 bases). The CDR3 has 14 residues. Between the trimmed V and J ends, which lost 6 bases and 5 bases, there was a span of 14 bases. The CDR3 loop is CASSTGDLNNEQFF. Written as DNA, the CDR3 is TGTGCCAGCAGCACGGGAGACCTCAACAATGAGCAGTTCTTC.

This clonotype was recorded at least ten times. The gene calls are TRBV2 and TRBJ1-4, with 7 positions matching TRBD1. Germline trimming cut 5 bases from V and 4 bases from J; bases unmatched to any gene: 4. The CDR3 is 14 residues long. CDR1 is SNHLY and CDR2 is FYNNEI in the germline V gene. The chain's CDR3 is CASSTQGINEKLFF. The CDR3 region has the DNA TGTGCCAGCAGTACACAGGGGATTAATGAAAAACTGTTTTTT.

This clonotype was seen a single time. The V and J genes are TRBV5-4 and TRBJ2-7, with D perhaps given as TRBD1 or TRBD2 (5 bases each). The germline V and J ends were trimmed by 5 bases and 7 bases, with 22 bases remaining between them. Germline-derived CDR1 and CDR2 are SGHNT and YYREEE (reference sequence). The length of the CDR3 is 15 residues. The CDR3 is CASSSRGQDYLEQYF. DNA for the CDR3: TGTGCCAGCAGTTCGAGGGGCCAAGACTACTTAGAGCAGTACTTC.